A selection of T cell receptor beta chains follows, all from one sample in a study of CDR3 diversity in severe acne. TCRdb redid the calling of the PCR reads with MiXCR, one entry per CDR3 protein. The sample holds about 90,000 distinct CDR3 sequences; 45% to 50% are singletons and the top ten take approximately 10%. Source material: blood. These receptors all come from a male donor with severe acne vulgaris. The conserved cysteine and the conserved F or W are not part of the CDR3 here.

cdr3_aa	v_call	j_call
ASSLFAGYGYT	TRBV5-6	TRBJ1-2
ACRYSGRLRNERF	TRBV2	TRBJ2-1
ASSQDLAAGGKEIQY	TRBV7-9	TRBJ2-5
SATRTGTQTNEQF	TRBV20-1	TRBJ2-1
ASSTGITYEQY	TRBV6-5	TRBJ2-7
ATSGAIRDRMNTEAF	TRBV15	TRBJ1-1
ASRDGFNQPQH	TRBV10-3	TRBJ1-5
ASSLGQGSGYT	TRBV7-9	TRBJ1-2
ASSLGQVAYEQY	TRBV12-3/TRBV12-4	TRBJ2-7
AISSGGSRNSPLH	TRBV10-3	TRBJ1-6
ASSPRRAQETQY	TRBV3-1	TRBJ2-5
ASSLIPVSYEQY	TRBV7-8	TRBJ2-7
ASSQGRLAGGNEQF	TRBV6-2/TRBV6-3	TRBJ2-1
ASSYSTGGPYGYT	TRBV7-8	TRBJ1-2
ASRYPQGGAYNEQF	TRBV25-1	TRBJ2-1
ASSVDPRTGANEQY	TRBV7-9	TRBJ2-7
SVEGSSRETQH	TRBV29-1	TRBJ1-5
ASSQAGLVWEQY	TRBV4-2	TRBJ2-7
SVALTSGPLGQY	TRBV20-1	TRBJ2-7
ASSFGTGTDTQY	TRBV28	TRBJ2-3
ATSPPGTEANYGYT	TRBV24-1	TRBJ1-2
ASSLIEYGYT	TRBV7-2	TRBJ1-2
ASNRDRGLWEQY	TRBV28	TRBJ2-7
SAKDRGAGEQY	TRBV20-1	TRBJ2-7
ASSDYPVGTGNTIY	TRBV9	TRBJ1-3
ASSVGIGPLTRFFSGANVLT	TRBV9	TRBJ2-6
ASSRLAGRTDTQY	TRBV28	TRBJ2-3
SAKREDFYEQY	TRBV20-1	TRBJ2-7
ASSESAGTQETQY	TRBV6-1	TRBJ2-5
ASSTISGTSGSNEQF	TRBV12-3/TRBV12-4	TRBJ2-1
ASSLEGEAF	TRBV7-9	TRBJ1-1
STQGRESSTDTQY	TRBV29-1	TRBJ2-3
ASSLSRTGTRETQY	TRBV7-2	TRBJ2-5
ASSLLPGDRSYEQY	TRBV7-9	TRBJ2-7
ASSQEADQPQH	TRBV4-1	TRBJ1-5
ASSGEGAAYGYT	TRBV4-2	TRBJ1-2